A selection of T cell receptor beta chains follows, all from one sample in a study of neurological immune-mediated disorders. TCRdb re-called the 5' RACE reads with MiXCR, one entry per CDR3 protein. This table has approximately 25,000 distinct CDR3 sequences, under 25% appearing once. The specimen was PBMCs. These receptor sequences come from a woman aged 55 to 70 in good health. Both conserved end residues are trimmed from each CDR3.

j_call v_call cdr3_aa
TRBJ2-7 TRBV2 ASFSGSYEQY
TRBJ2-5 TRBV7-2 ASSRGGEETQY
TRBJ1-1 TRBV5-1 ASSHGTGGMNTEAF
TRBJ2-7 TRBV7-3 ASSRSRLSSEQY
TRBJ2-5 TRBV18 ASSPSQGTMETQY
TRBJ2-3 TRBV15 ATSRYGALTDTQY
TRBJ1-4 TRBV4-3 ASSQTYGFEKLF
TRBJ2-2 TRBV5-1 ASSLQGNPVSRNTGELF
TRBJ2-7 TRBV7-2 ASSLIGDRGWYEQY
TRBJ2-1 TRBV20-1 SARDKKELAGPTVYNEQF
TRBJ1-5 TRBV6-4 ASSEEGSGNQPQH